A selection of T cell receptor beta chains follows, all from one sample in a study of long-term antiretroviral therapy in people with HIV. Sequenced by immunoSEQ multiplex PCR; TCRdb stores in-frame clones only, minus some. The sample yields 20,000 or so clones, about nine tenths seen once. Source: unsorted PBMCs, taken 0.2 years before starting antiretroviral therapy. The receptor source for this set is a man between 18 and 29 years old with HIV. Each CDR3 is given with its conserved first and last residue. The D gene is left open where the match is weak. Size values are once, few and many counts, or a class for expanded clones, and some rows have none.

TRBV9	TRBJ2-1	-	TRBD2	TGTGCCAGCAGCGTAGAACTAGCGGGGGGGTCCAATGAGCAGTTCTTC	CASSVELAGGSNEQFF
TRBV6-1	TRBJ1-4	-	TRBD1	TGTGCCAGCAGTGAAAGACAGGGGCCGGGAAAACTGTTTTTT	CASSERQGPGKLFF
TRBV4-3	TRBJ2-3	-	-	TGCGCCAGCAGCCAAGAGCCCACTGGCGCCGATACGCAGTATTTT	CASSQEPTGADTQYF
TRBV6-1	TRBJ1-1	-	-	TGTGCCAGCGCGCCCCAGGGACAAAGGTCTGAAGCTTTCTTT	CASAPQGQRSEAFF
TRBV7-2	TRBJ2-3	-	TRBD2	TGTGCCAGCACTCCAGCTAGCGGGTCCACAGATACGCAGTATTTT	CASTPASGSTDTQYF
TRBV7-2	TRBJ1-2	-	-	TGTGCCAGCGGGGGAGGGGACGTTCCTCGCTACACCTTC	CASGGGDVPRYTF
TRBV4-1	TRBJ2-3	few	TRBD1	TGCGCCAGCAGCCAATCTAACCTCGGACAGGGGGCTACAGATACGCAGTATTTT	CASSQSNLGQGATDTQYF
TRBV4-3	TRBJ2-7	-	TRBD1	TGCGCCAGCAGCCAAGATCTCGGACAGGGGGACGAGCAGTACTTC	CASSQDLGQGDEQYF
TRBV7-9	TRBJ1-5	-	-	TGTGCCAGCAGCTTAGCCGGAGATAGCAATCAGCCCCAGCATTTT	CASSLAGDSNQPQHF
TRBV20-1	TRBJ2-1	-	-	TGCAGGGAACGGGGTGAGCAGTTCTTC	CRERGEQFF
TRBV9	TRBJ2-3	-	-	TGTGCCAGCAGCGTCCGGGCGGGGCGCACAGATACGCAGTATTTT	CASSVRAGRTDTQYF
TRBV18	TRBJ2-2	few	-	TGTGCCAGCTCACCATCCCGGCAGGGGACCGGGGAGCTGTTTTTT	CASSPSRQGTGELFF
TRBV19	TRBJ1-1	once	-	TGTGCCAGTAGTCTGACTGAATTGAACACTGAAGCTTTCTTT	CASSLTELNTEAFF
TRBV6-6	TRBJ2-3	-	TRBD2	TGTGCCTCCCGGGGGGGCGGGGATACGCAGTATTTT	CASRGGGDTQYF
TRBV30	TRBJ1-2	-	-	TGTGCCTGGGACCCACCCAGGGCGCCTGGCTACACCTTC	CAWDPPRAPGYTF
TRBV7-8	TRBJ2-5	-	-	TGTGCCAGCAGCTTAGCGGTTGACAGGACGGCCCAGTACTTC	CASSLAVDRTAQYF
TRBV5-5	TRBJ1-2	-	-	TGTGCCAGCAGCCGACCAAGACAGGAGGAGTGTAACTATGGCTACACCTTC	CASSRPRQEECNYGYTF
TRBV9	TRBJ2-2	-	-	TGTGCCAGCAGCGTAAAATCCGGCGGGGAGCTGTTTTTT	CASSVKSGGELFF
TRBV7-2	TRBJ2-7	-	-	TGTGCCAGCAGCCCCCCCCGGCACGAGCAGTACTTC	CASSPPRHEQYF
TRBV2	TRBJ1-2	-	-	TGTGCCAGCAGTGAAGGGGGACGCGCATCAAACTATGGCTACACCTTC	CASSEGGRASNYGYTF
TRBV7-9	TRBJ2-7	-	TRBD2	TGTGCCAGCAGCTTAGGCGGGGGTGTGGACGAGCAGTACTTC	CASSLGGGVDEQYF
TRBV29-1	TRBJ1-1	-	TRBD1	TGCAGCGTGAGAACTGGGACAGGAAGTACTCCTGAAGCTTTCTTT	CSVRTGTGSTPEAFF
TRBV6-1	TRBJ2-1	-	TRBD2	TGTGCCAGCAGGGTAAGCGGGAGGGGTGAGCAGTTCTTC	CASRVSGRGEQFF
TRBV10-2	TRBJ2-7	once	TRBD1	TGCGCCAGCGGGACAGGGGGCGGGGCGGGGGCCTACGAGCAGTACTTC	CASGTGGGAGAYEQYF